This TCR beta chain was observed in a study of memory CD4+ T cells and cytomegalovirus serostatus. TCRdb's table, derived via immunoSEQ multiplex PCR, lists solely in-frame clones and lacks some. Here the sample spans 35,000 to 50,000 clones, roughly 79% being singletons. The sort gate was single viable CD3+CD4+CD8-CD45RO+ cells for memory CD4+ T cells. V dropped 5 bases and J dropped 0 bases, with 5 bases sitting between them. The CDR3 covers 14 residues. Germline loops: CDR1 MRHNA, CDR2 SNTAGT. The sample was memory CD4+ T cells from blood. V usage is TRBV6-4 and J usage is TRBJ1-6; unclear D gene. The receptor's source is an adult in good health and CMV-seronegative. CDR3 loop: CASSRSSYNSPLHF. For the CDR3, the DNA is TGTGCCAGCAGTCGGAGCTCCTATAATTCACCCCTCCACTTT.